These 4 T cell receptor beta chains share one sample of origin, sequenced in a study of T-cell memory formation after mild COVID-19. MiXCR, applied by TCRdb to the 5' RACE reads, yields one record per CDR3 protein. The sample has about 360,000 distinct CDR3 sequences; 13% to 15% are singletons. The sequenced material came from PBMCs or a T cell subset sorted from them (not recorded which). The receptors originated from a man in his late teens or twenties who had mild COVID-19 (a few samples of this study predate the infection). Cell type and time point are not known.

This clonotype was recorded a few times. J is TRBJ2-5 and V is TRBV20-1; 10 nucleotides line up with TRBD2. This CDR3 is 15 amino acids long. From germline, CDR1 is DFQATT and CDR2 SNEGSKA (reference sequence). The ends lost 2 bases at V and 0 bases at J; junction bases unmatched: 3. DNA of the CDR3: TGCAGTGCTAGAAGTAGCGGGGGGTACCAAGAGACCCAGTACTTC. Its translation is CSARSSGGYQETQYF.

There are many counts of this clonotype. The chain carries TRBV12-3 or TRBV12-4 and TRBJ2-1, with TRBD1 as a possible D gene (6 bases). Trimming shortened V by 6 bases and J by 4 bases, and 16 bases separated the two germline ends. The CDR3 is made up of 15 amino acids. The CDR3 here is CASRVGTSTYNEQFF. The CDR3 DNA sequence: TGTGCCAGCAGGGTAGGGACATCCACTTACAATGAGCAGTTCTTC.

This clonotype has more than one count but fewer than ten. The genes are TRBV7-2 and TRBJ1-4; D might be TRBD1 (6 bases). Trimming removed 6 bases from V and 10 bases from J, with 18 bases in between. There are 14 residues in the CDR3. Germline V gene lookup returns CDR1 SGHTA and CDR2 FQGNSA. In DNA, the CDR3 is TGTGCCAGCAGAACGGATTTGCAGGGGAGAAAACTGTTTTTT. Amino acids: CASRTDLQGRKLFF. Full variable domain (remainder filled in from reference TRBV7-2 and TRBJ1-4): GAGVSQSPSNKVTEKGKDVELRCDPISGHTALYWYRQSLGQGLEFLIYFQGNSAPDKSGLPSDRFSAERTGGSVSTLTIQRTQQEDSAVYLCASRTDLQGRKLFFGSGTQLSVL.

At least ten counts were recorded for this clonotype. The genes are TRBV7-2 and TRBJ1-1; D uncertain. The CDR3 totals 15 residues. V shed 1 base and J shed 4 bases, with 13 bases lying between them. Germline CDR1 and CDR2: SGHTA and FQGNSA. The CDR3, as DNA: TGTGCCAGCAGCTTAGAGCGGAGAGGCGGCACTGAAGCTTTCTTT. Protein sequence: CASSLERRGGTEAFF. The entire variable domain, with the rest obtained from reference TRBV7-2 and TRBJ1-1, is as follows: GAGVSQSPSNKVTEKGKDVELRCDPISGHTALYWYRQSLGQGLEFLIYFQGNSAPDKSGLPSDRFSAERTGGSVSTLTIQRTQQEDSAVYLCASSLERRGGTEAFFGQGTRLTVV.